Sequencing of this T cell receptor beta chain was carried out in a study of regulatory T cells in long-lasting Graves disease. Turning to the study itself: Persistent Graves' disease required over 5 years of antithyroid drugs and positive TSH receptor antibodies.

Stated time point: persistent/refractory GD, antithyroid drugs over 5 years with positive TRAb. PBMC-extracted RNA yielded the TCR library. Each of the patients was recruited from an endocrinology department situated in Xi'an, China. EDTA tubes held roughly 9.2 milliliters of peripheral blood from each patient. Germline CDR1 and CDR2: MNHEY and SMNVEV (reference sequence). The CDR3 contains 15 residues. The trim removed 3 bases at V and 2 bases at J, leaving 3 bases unmatched. This clonotype was detected many times. Both iRepertoire HTBI primers and Arm-PCR of CDR3 regions were used to build the TCR beta libraries. In the original workflow: Sample data revealed approximately 62 TRBV and over eleven TRBJ segments. TCRdb re-called the multiplex PCR reads through MiXCR, storing one row per CDR3 protein. Here the V and J calls rest on TCRdb's processing, not on the authors' analysis. The table shows roughly 400,000 distinct CDR3 sequences, with roughly 21% occurring only once.

The material was peripheral blood mononuclear cells (PBMCs), obtained when the disease was refractory, from a patient treated with antithyroid drugs. The chain carries TRBV27 and TRBJ2-7, with 11 bases that match TRBD2. The source is a female donor with Graves disease. The CDR3 nucleotides read TGTGCCAGCAGTTTCGGGACTAGCGGCGCCTACGAGCAGTACTTC. Translation gives CASSFGTSGAYEQYF.